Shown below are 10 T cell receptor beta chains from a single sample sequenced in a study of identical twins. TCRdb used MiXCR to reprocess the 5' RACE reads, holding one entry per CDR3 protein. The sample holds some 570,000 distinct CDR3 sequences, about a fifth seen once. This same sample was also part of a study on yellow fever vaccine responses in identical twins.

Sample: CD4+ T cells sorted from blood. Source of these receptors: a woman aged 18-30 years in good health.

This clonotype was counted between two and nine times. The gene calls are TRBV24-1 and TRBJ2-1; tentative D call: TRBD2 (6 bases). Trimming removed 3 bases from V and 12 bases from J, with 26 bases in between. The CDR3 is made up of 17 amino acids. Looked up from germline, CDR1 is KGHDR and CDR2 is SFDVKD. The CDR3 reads CATSDRAGPPNSGAQFF. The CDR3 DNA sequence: TGTGCCACCAGTGATCGGGCGGGACCGCCCAATTCAGGTGCGCAGTTCTTC.

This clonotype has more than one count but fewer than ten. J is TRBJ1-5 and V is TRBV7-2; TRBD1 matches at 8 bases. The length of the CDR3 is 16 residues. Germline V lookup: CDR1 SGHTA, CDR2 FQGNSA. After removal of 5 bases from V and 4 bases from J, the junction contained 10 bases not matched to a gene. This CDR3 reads CASSPQGAIGNQPQHF. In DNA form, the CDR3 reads TGTGCCAGCAGCCCTCAGGGGGCAATAGGGAATCAGCCCCAGCATTTT.

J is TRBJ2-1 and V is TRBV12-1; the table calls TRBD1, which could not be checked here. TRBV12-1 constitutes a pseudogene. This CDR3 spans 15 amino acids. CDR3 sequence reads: CASRQQGSTSNEQFF. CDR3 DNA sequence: TGCGCCAGCCGACAACAGGGGAGTACTTCCAATGAGCAGTTCTTC.

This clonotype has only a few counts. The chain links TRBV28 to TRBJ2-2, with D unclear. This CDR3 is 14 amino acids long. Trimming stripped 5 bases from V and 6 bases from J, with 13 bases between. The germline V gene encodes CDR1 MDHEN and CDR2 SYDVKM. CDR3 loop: CASSVTADAGELFF. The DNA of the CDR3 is TGTGCCAGCAGTGTGACCGCTGACGCCGGGGAGCTGTTTTTT.

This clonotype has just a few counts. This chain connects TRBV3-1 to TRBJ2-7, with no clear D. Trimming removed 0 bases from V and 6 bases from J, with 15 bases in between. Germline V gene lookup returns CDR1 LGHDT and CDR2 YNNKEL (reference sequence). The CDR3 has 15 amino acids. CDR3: CASSQEVLVASEQYF. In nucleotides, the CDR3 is TGTGCCAGCAGCCAAGAGGTTCTAGTCGCGTCCGAGCAGTACTTC.

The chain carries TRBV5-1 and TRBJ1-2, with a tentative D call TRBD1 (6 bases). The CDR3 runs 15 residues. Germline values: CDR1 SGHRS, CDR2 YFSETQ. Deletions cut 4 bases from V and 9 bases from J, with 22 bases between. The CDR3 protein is CASSNNREPPNRYTF. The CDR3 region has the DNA TGCGCCAGCAGCAACAACAGGGAGCCGCCTAATCGCTACACCTTC.

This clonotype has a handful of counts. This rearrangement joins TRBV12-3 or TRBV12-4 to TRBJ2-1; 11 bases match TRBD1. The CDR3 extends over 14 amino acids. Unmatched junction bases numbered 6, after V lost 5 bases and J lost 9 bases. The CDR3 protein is CASSPGTGGLEQFF. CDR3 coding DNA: TGTGCCAGCAGTCCCGGGACAGGGGGTCTTGAGCAGTTCTTC.

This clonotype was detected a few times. In nucleotides, the CDR3 is TGCAGCGTTTTCGGGAGGGCCGCCCAAGAGACCCAGTACTTC. Translating it yields CSVFGRAAQETQYF. The V gene is TRBV29-1, the J gene TRBJ2-5; 8 bases line up with TRBD2. The CDR3 sequence is 14 residues long. Germline V CDR1 and CDR2: SQVTM, ANQGSEA. V gave up 5 bases and J gave up 1 base; unmatched junction bases: 6.

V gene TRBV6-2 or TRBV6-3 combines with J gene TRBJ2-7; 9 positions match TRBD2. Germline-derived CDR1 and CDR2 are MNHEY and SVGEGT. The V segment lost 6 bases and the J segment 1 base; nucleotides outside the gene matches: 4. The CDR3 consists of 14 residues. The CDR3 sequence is CASRTSGLSYEQYF. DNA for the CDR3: TGTGCCAGCAGGACTAGCGGACTTTCCTACGAGCAGTACTTC.

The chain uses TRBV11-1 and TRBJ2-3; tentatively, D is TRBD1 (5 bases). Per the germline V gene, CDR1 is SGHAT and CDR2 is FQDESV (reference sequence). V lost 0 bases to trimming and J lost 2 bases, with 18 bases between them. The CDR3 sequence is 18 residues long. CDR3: CASSLALSGQGPTDTQYF. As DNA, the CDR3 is TGTGCCAGCAGCTTAGCGCTAAGTGGGCAGGGTCCCACAGATACGCAGTATTTT.